This T cell receptor beta chain emerged from a study of CXCR3-negative and CXCR3-positive naive CD8 T cells (dated by TCRdb to between 2018 and 2021). Background for the entire study: In total, about 135 million TRB reads were obtained, corresponding to roughly 1.5 +/- 0.3 million reads per library. Diversity and physicochemical repertoire analyses covered over 10 donors pooled from two independent experiments. For the TRBV-TRBJ cluster analysis, the naive subsets came from 5 donors, while the memory cells came from 3 donors. Broad study findings and their caveats: Naive CXCR3-negative and CXCR3-positive cells from the same donor showed similar TRBV-TRBJ usage, whereas memory cells showed distinct patterns. Because surface CD5, which is linked to self-reactivity in mice, was comparable between the naive subsets, TCR interaction strength was also inferred from TRB CDR3 physicochemical properties. Comparably high repertoire diversity was found in both naive subsets, whereas much lower repertoire diversity was found in memory CD8+ T cells. TRB CDR3s from CXCR3-positive naive cells showed higher hydrophobicity (lower Kidera factor 4), lower energy, and higher strength and volume indices than CXCR3-negative naive cells. Because CXCR3 expression was partially decreased after cryopreservation, freshly isolated PBMCs were used for most assays.

Each CD8+ T cell subset was flow-sorted in triplicate, with under 350,000 cells per subset placed directly into RLT lysis buffer. To keep memory contaminants out, a stringent definition of naive CD8+ T cells was applied: CD45RO-CCR7+CD27+CD95-. Peripheral blood mononuclear cells were isolated from buffy coats using standard density gradient centrifugation. A FACSAria III was used to flow-sort naive CXCR3-negative and CXCR3-positive CD8+ T cells. An RNeasy Mini Kit was used to extract total RNA from the sorted cells. Measured from the cysteine to the phenylalanine, the CDR3 is 13 residues long. This entry has no DNA. Looking up the germline V gene yields CDR1 SQVTM and CDR2 ANQGSEA. Sequenced on a NextSeq 550. The Human TCR Profiling Kit (MiLaboratory) was used to make UMI-labeled 5' RACE TRB cDNA libraries. cDNA synthesis used the entire amount of extracted RNA, and PCR amplification then used the entire amount of cDNA produced. Libraries were prepared in parallel with an identical number of PCR cycles. The original methods were these. About 54,000 +/- 9,700 unique UMI-labeled TRB cDNA molecules per library were extracted with MIGEC and MiXCR, with at least two reads per UMI required. On average, roughly 40,000 +/- 10,000 functional in-frame TRB CDR3 nucleotide clonotypes lacking stop codons were found per library. Diversity metrics, including normalized Shannon-Wiener and Chao1, were computed in VDJtools after downsampling to 5000 UMI-labeled TRB molecules per sample. For the central five CDR3 residues, VDJtools calculated physicochemical properties weighted by clonotype size, namely interaction energy, strength, volume and Kidera factor 4. TCRdb reprocessed the reads; each CDR3 protein sequence makes one entry, and DNA is unavailable. TCRdb, not the original authors, processed these V and J calls. This sample's records show some 150,000 distinct CDR3 sequences. 0.25% to 0.3% of the sample comes from the top ten.

A note on this clonotype: Its antigen remains unidentified.

The material sequenced was naive CXCR3+ CD8+ T cells from blood. The cell subset or site label, read with the paper, signifies: CD45RO-CCR7+CD27+CD95- naive CD8+ T cells expressing CXCR3 (TNR3+). The TCR was taken from a human donor in good health. Some clones in this sample may be carry-over from other donors' samples. This receptor chain uses TRBV29-1 and TRBJ2-2. The CDR3 protein is CSASDGNTGELFF.